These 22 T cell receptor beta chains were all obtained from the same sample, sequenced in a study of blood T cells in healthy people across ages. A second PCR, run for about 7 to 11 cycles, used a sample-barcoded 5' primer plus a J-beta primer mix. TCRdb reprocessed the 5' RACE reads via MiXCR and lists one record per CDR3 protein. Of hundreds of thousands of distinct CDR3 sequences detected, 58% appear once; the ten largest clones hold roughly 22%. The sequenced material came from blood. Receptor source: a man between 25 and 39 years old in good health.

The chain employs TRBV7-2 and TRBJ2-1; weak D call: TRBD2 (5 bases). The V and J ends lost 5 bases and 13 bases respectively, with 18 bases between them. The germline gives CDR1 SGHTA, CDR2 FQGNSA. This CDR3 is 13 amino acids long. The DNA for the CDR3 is TGTGCCAGCAGCGCCAGCGCCGGGGAGACCCAGTTCTTC. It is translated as CASSASAGETQFF.

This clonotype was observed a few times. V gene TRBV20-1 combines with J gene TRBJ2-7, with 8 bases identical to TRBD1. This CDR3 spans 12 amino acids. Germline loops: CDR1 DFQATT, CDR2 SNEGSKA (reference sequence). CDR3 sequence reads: CSADRGTYEQYF. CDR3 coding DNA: TGCAGCGCAGACAGGGGAACCTACGAGCAGTACTTC.

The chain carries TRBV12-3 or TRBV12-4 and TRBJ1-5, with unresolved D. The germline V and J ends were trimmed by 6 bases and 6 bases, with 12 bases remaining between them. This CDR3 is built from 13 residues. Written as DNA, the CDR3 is TGTGCCAGCAGCCTCACAGATGGTCAGCCCCAGCATTTT. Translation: CASSLTDGQPQHF.

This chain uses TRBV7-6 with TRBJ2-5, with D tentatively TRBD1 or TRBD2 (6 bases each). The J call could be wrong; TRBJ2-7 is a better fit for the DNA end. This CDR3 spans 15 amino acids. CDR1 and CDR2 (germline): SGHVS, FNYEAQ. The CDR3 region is CASSRGGMGVYEQYF. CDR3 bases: TGTGCCAGCAGCCGAGGGGGGATGGGTGTCTACGAGCAGTACTTC.

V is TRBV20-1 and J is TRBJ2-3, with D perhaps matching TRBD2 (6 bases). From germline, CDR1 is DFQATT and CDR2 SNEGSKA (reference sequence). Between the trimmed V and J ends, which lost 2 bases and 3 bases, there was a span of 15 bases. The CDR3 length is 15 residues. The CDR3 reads CSARPGEAGTDTQYF. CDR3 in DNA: TGCAGTGCTAGACCCGGAGAGGCGGGAACAGATACGCAGTATTTT.

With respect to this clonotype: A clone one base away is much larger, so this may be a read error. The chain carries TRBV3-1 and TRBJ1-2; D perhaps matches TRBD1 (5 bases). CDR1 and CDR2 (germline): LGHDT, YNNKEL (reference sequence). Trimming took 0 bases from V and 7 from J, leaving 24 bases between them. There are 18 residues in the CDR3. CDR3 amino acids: CASSQDSSVWGFVSGYTF. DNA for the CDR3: TGTGCCAGCAGCCAAGATTCCTCGGTGTGGGGGTTCGTCTCTGGCTACACCTTC.

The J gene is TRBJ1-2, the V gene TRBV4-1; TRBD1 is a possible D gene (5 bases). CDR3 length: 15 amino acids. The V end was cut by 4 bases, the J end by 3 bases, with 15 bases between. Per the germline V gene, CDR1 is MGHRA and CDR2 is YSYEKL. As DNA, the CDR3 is TGCGCCAGCAGCCGCACAGGAGTGGGCGACTATGGCTACACCTTC. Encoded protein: CASSRTGVGDYGYTF.

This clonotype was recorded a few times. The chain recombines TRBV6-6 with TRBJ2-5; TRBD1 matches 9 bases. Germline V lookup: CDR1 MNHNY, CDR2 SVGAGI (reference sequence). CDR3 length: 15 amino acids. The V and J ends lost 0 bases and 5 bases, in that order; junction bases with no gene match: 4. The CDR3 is CASSYSGGQGETQYF. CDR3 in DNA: TGTGCCAGCAGTTACTCCGGCGGACAGGGGGAGACCCAGTACTTC.

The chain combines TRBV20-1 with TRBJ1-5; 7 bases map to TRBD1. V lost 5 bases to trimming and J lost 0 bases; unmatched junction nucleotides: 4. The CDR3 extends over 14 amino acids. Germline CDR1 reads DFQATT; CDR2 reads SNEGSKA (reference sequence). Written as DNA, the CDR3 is TGCAGTGCTTCAGGGGGGAGTAGCAATCAGCCCCAGCATTTT. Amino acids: CSASGGSSNQPQHF.

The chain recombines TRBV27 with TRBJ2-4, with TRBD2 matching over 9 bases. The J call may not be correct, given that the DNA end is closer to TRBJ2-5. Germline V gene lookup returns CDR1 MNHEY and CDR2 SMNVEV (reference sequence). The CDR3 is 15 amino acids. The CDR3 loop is CASSLSTLAGETQYF. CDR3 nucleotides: TGTGCCAGCAGTTTATCGACACTAGCGGGAGAGACCCAGTACTTC.

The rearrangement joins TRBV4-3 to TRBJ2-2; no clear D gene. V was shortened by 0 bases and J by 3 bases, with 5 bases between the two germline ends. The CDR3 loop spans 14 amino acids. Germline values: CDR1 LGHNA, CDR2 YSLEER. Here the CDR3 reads CASSQEWYTGELFF. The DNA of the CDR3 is TGCGCCAGCAGCCAAGAGTGGTACACCGGGGAGCTGTTTTTT.

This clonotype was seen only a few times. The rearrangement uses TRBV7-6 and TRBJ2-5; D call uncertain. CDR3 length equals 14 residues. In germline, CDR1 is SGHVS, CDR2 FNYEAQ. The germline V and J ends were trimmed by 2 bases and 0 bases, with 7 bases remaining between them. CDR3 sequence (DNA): TGTGCCAGCAGCTTAAACCCGTACCAAGAGACCCAGTACTTC. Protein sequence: CASSLNPYQETQYF. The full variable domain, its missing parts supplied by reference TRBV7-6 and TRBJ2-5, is GAGVSQSPRYKVTKRGQDVALRCDPISGHVSLYWYRQALGQGPEFLTYFNYEAQQDKSGLPNDRFSAERPEGSISTLTIQRTEQRDSAMYRCASSLNPYQETQYFGPGTRLLVL.

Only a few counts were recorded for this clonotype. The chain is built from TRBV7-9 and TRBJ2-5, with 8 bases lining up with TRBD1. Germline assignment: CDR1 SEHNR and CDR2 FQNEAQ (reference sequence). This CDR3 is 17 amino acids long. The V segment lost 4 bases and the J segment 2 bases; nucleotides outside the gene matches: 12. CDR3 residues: CASSYDRGQGQQETQYF. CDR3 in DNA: TGTGCCAGCAGCTACGACCGAGGACAGGGTCAGCAAGAGACCCAGTACTTC.

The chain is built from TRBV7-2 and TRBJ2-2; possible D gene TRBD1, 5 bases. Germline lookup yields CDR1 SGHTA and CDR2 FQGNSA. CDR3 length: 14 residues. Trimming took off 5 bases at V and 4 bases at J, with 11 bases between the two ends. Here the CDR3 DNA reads TGTGCCAGCAGCCCTCAGGGAAGCACCGGGGAGCTGTTTTTT. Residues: CASSPQGSTGELFF. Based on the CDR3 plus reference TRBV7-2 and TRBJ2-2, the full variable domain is GAGVSQSPSNKVTEKGKDVELRCDPISGHTALYWYRQSLGQGLEFLIYFQGNSAPDKSGLPSDRFSAERTGGSVSTLTIQRTQQEDSAVYLCASSPQGSTGELFFGEGSRLTVL.

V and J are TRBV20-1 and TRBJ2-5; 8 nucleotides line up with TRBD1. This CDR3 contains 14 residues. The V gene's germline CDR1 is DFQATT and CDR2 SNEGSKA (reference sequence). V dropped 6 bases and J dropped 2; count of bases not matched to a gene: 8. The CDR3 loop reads CSAKGQGRQETQYF. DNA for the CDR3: TGCAGTGCAAAAGGACAGGGTCGGCAAGAGACCCAGTACTTC.

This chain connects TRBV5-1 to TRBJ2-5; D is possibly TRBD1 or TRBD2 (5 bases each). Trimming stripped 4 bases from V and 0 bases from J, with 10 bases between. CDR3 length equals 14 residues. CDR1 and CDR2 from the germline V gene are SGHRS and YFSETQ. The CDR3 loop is CASSGGTYQETQYF. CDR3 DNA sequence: TGCGCCAGCAGCGGTGGGACGTACCAAGAGACCCAGTACTTC.

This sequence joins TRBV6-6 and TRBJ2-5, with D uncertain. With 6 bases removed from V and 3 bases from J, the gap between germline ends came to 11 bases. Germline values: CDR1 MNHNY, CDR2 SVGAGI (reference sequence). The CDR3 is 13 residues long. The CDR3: CASSPWQEETQYF. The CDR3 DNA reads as TGTGCCAGCAGCCCCTGGCAGGAAGAGACCCAGTACTTC.

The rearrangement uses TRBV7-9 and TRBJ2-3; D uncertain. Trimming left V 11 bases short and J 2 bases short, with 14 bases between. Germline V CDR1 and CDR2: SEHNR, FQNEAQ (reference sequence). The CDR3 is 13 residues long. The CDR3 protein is CADSGRNTDTQYF. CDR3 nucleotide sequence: TGTGCCGACTCCGGACGGAACACAGATACGCAGTATTTT.

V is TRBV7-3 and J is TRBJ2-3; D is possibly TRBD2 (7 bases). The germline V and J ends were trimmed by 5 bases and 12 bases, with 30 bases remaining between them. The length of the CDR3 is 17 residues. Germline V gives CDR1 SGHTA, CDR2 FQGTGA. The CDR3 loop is CASSPPGLVGGGLVQYF. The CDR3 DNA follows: TGTGCCAGCAGCCCGCCAGGACTAGTGGGAGGGGGTTTGGTTCAGTATTTT.

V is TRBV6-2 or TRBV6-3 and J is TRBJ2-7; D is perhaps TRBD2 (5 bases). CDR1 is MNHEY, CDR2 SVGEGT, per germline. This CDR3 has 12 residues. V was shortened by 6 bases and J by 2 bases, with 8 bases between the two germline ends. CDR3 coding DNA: TGTGCCAGCAGGACCGGGACCTACGAGCAGTACTTC. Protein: CASRTGTYEQYF.

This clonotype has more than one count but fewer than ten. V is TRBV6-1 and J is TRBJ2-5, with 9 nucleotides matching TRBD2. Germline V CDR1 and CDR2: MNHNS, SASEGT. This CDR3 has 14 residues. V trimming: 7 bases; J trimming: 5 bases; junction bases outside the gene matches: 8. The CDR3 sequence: CASMMGLASETQYF. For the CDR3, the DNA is TGTGCCAGCATGATGGGACTAGCATCCGAGACCCAGTACTTC.

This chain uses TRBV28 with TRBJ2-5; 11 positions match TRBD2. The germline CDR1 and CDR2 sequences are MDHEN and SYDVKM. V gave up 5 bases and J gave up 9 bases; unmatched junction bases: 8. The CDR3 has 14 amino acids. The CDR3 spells CASSVTSGAKPQYF. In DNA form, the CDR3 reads TGTGCCAGCAGTGTGACTAGCGGGGCGAAGCCCCAGTACTTC.